A selection of T cell receptor beta chains follows, all from one sample in a study of patients and donors after allogeneic stem cell transplantation. TCRdb called the RT-PCR reads again in MiXCR, with one record for every CDR3 protein. The sample shows approximately 250,000 distinct CDR3 sequences, 11% to 15% of them seen only once. The sequencing input was blood, either unsorted or a sorted T cell fraction (not recorded which). Receptor source: a human donor who was either an allogeneic HSCT recipient or a stem cell or donor lymphocyte infusion donor (not recorded which). It is not recorded whose cells these are; they may come from a transplant donor. Both conserved end residues are part of each CDR3. Each record gives: J gene, clone size, D gene, V gene, CDR3 protein, CDR3 DNA. D genes are given only for firm matches. Part of the rows lack a size; the others show once, few, many or a class for expanded clones.

TRBJ1-1 | many | - | TRBV29-1 | CSVLDGGATEAFF | TGCAGCGTCTTGGACGGCGGGGCCACTGAAGCTTTCTTT
TRBJ2-1 | once | TRBD2 | TRBV5-6 | CASSARGAGANNEQFF | TGTGCCAGCAGCGCCCGGGGAGCGGGGGCCAACAATGAGCAGTTCTTC
TRBJ1-1 | - | - | TRBV12-3/TRBV12-4 | CASSGREGGEAFF | TGTGCCAGCAGCGGTCGGGAAGGAGGTGAAGCTTTCTTT
TRBJ2-5 | - | - | TRBV6-1 | CASSPYSGPGETQYF | TGTGCCAGCAGCCCCTACTCCGGTCCCGGAGAGACCCAGTACTTC
TRBJ2-1 | few | - | TRBV6-1 | CASSDGPYNEQFF | TGTGCCAGCAGTGATGGTCCCTACAATGAGCAGTTCTTC
TRBJ1-4 | - | - | TRBV30 | CAWSGPASREKLFF | TGTGCCTGGAGTGGACCCGCATCCAGGGAAAAACTGTTTTTT
TRBJ2-3 | - | - | TRBV9 | CASSVEDTQYF | TGTGCCAGCAGCGTAGAAGATACGCAGTATTTT
TRBJ2-7 | - | - | TRBV19 | CASSRVDSSYEQYF | TGTGCCAGTAGTAGAGTGGACAGCTCCTACGAGCAGTACTTC
TRBJ2-2 | few | - | TRBV3-1 | CATRGGGAGELFF | TGTGCCACCAGGGGGGGAGGTGCCGGGGAGCTGTTTTTT
TRBJ2-5 | many | - | TRBV6-2/TRBV6-3 | CASRTTRGTQYF | TGTGCCAGCCGCACTACCAGGGGGACCCAGTACTTC
TRBJ2-7 | - | TRBD1 | TRBV15 | CATSRPGTGSYEQYF | TGTGCCACCAGCAGGCCGGGGACAGGTTCCTACGAGCAGTACTTC
TRBJ1-1 | few | - | TRBV7-2 | CASSYARSWNTEAFF | TGTGCCAGCAGTTACGCGCGGAGCTGGAACACTGAAGCTTTCTTT
TRBJ2-1 | many | - | TRBV15 | CATSRDLTDAEQFF | TGTGCCACCAGCAGAGATCTGACGGACGCTGAGCAGTTCTTC
TRBJ1-2 | few | TRBD1 | TRBV20-1 | CSATEGAGSGYTF | TGCAGTGCTACTGAGGGGGCGGGGAGTGGCTACACCTTC
TRBJ2-7 | - | - | TRBV6-2/TRBV6-3 | CASRLGGTHEQYF | TGTGCCAGCAGATTAGGGGGAACCCACGAGCAGTACTTC
TRBJ2-5 | - | TRBD1 | TRBV7-2 | CASSKWTGGYGETQYF | TGTGCCAGCAGCAAATGGACAGGGGGATACGGCGAGACCCAGTACTTC
TRBJ1-1 | few | TRBD1 | TRBV6-1 | CASSQTGGRTEAFF | TGTGCCAGCAGCCAAACAGGGGGAAGGACTGAAGCTTTCTTT
TRBJ1-1 | many | - | TRBV6-1 | CASRKVQGWNTEAFF | TGTGCCAGCAGGAAGGTACAGGGTTGGAACACTGAAGCTTTCTTT
TRBJ2-1 | many | TRBD2 | TRBV3-1 | CASRSPGGDSYNEQFF | TGTGCCAGCAGGTCCCCCGGGGGGGACTCCTACAATGAGCAGTTCTTC
TRBJ1-4 | many | - | TRBV5-5 | CASSLASRDEKLFF | TGTGCCAGCAGCTTGGCCTCCCGGGATGAAAAACTGTTTTTT
TRBJ2-7 | few | - | TRBV6-5 | CASSSIRLGYEQYF | TGTGCCAGCAGTTCTATTCGCCTCGGCTACGAGCAGTACTTC
TRBJ1-6 | - | - | TRBV12-3/TRBV12-4 | CASSHGAGSRGHLHF | TGTGCCAGCAGTCACGGGGCCGGTTCGAGGGGACACCTCCACTTT
TRBJ1-2 | - | TRBD1 | TRBV2 | CASSPSGTGFYGYTF | TGTGCCAGCAGTCCATCCGGGACAGGGTTCTATGGCTACACCTTC
TRBJ1-4 | - | - | TRBV5-5 | CASSLGTASGGKLFF | TGTGCCAGCAGCTTGGGGACAGCTAGTGGCGGAAAACTGTTTTTT
TRBJ2-1 | many | TRBD2 | TRBV5-1 | CASSSAGTRDNEQFF | TGCGCCAGCAGCTCGGCCGGGACTAGAGACAATGAGCAGTTCTTC
TRBJ2-1 | few | - | TRBV4-1 | CASSINRLKAEQFF | TGCGCCAGCAGCATAAATAGATTAAAAGCTGAGCAGTTCTTC
TRBJ2-1 | few | - | TRBV2 | CASSEAPLSLAGYNEQFF | TGTGCCAGCAGTGAAGCTCCCCTAAGTCTGGCGGGATACAATGAGCAGTTCTTC
TRBJ2-1 | many | TRBD2 | TRBV3-1 | CASSPLGGLAGHYNEQFF | TGTGCCAGCAGCCCCCTGGGCGGACTAGCGGGACACTACAATGAGCAGTTCTTC
TRBJ2-3 | - | - | TRBV6-1 | CASTPPTDTQYF | TGTGCCAGCACCCCCCCCACAGATACGCAGTATTTT